These T cell receptor beta chains were read from a single sample in a study of T cell repertoires in cytomegalovirus infection. Using its own MiXCR run on the reads, TCRdb lists one record per CDR3 protein. The sample shows about 310,000 distinct CDR3 sequences, roughly 16% of them seen only once. Sequences were obtained from PBMCs. The receptors were gathered from a human donor in good health (CMV status not recorded). Some clones in this sample may be carry-over from other donors' samples. CDR3s include the opening cysteine and the closing phenylalanine or tryptophan. D genes are given only for firm matches. Size values are once, few and many counts, or a class for expanded clones, and some rows have none.

TRBV11-2,TRBD1,.,TRBJ1-2,CASSRTGHGYTF,TGTGCCAGCAGCCGGACAGGGCATGGCTACACCTTC
TRBV18,TRBD2,.,TRBJ2-5,CASSPQRGSLQETQYF,TGTGCCAGCTCGCCCCAGCGGGGGAGCCTCCAAGAGACCCAGTACTTC
TRBV15,.,.,TRBJ1-4,CATSRDRGTNEKLFF,TGTGCCACCAGCAGAGATCGAGGGACTAATGAAAAACTGTTTTTT
TRBV24-1,.,few,TRBJ2-3,CATSEGRDTDTQYF,TGTGCCACCAGTGAGGGCAGGGACACAGATACGCAGTATTTT
TRBV7-9,.,few,TRBJ1-3,CASSLMRNTIYF,TGTGCCAGCAGCCTTATGAGGAACACCATATATTTT
TRBV9,TRBD1,.,TRBJ2-4,CASSVAGGLNIQYF,TGTGCCAGCAGCGTAGCAGGGGGCCTAAACATTCAGTACTTC
TRBV7-9,TRBD1,many,TRBJ2-1,CASSLGDSRNYNEQFF,TGTGCCAGCAGCTTGGGGGACAGTCGGAACTACAATGAGCAGTTCTTC
TRBV4-2,.,few,TRBJ2-1,CASSQDRAVVNEQFF,TGTGCCAGCAGCCAAGATCGTGCGGTAGTGAATGAGCAGTTCTTC
TRBV4-1,.,.,TRBJ2-3,CASSQEGGAAGTDTQYF,TGCGCCAGCAGCCAGGAAGGCGGGGCCGCGGGCACAGATACGCAGTATTTT
TRBV12-3/TRBV12-4,.,few,TRBJ1-1,CASSLADPGNTEAFF,TGTGCCAGCAGTTTAGCCGATCCCGGGAACACTGAAGCTTTCTTT
TRBV9,.,few,TRBJ2-7,CASSAGVLGTWPEQYF,TGTGCCAGCAGCGCCGGCGTCCTCGGGACTTGGCCCGAGCAGTACTTC
TRBV7-9,.,.,TRBJ2-7,CASSLGGRRQYF,TGTGCCAGCAGCTTAGGTGGCAGAAGGCAGTACTTC
TRBV6-5,.,.,TRBJ2-5,CASSYSFGGSGETQYF,TGTGCCAGCAGTTACTCGTTCGGGGGCTCAGGAGAGACCCAGTACTTC
TRBV28,.,few,TRBJ1-6,CASSLGSSSGPWGNSPLHF,TGTGCCAGCAGTTTAGGGTCCTCCTCGGGGCCCTGGGGGAATTCACCCCTCCACTTT
TRBV7-2,.,many,TRBJ1-6,CASSLSRGGSPLHF,TGTGCCAGCAGCTTATCCCGCGGGGGATCACCCCTCCACTTT
TRBV6-2/TRBV6-3,TRBD2,.,TRBJ2-5,CASSSTWGLAGEETQYF,TGTGCCAGCAGTTCCACGTGGGGACTAGCGGGGGAAGAGACCCAGTACTTC
TRBV18,.,few,TRBJ1-5,CASSPRGGHPLNQPQHF,TGTGCCAGCTCACCACGCGGGGGGCACCCCCTGAATCAGCCCCAGCATTTT
TRBV7-3,TRBD2,.,TRBJ2-2,CASSSNSGGSTGELFF,TGTGCCAGCAGCTCTAATAGCGGGGGGTCCACCGGGGAGCTGTTTTTT
TRBV9,.,many,TRBJ1-1,CASSEFSEPNTEAFF,TGTGCCAGCAGCGAGTTCTCGGAGCCGAACACTGAAGCTTTCTTT
TRBV7-2,.,.,TRBJ1-5,CASSPIGVGPQHF,TGTGCCAGCAGCCCAATCGGGGTAGGGCCCCAGCATTTT
TRBV25-1,TRBD1,.,TRBJ1-4,CASREPRTGDEKLFF,TGTGCCAGCAGAGAACCCCGGACAGGGGATGAAAAACTGTTTTTT
TRBV28,.,many,TRBJ2-5,CASTQGGGGQTQYF,TGTGCCAGCACTCAGGGAGGTGGGGGGCAGACCCAGTACTTC
TRBV6-2/TRBV6-3,.,many,TRBJ2-7,CASKGEQRKGEQYF,TGTGCCAGCAAGGGAGAACAGAGGAAAGGCGAGCAGTACTTC
TRBV19,.,.,TRBJ1-1,CASNSNDWRFTEAFF,TGTGCCAGTAACAGTAATGACTGGAGGTTCACTGAAGCTTTCTTT
TRBV5-4,.,many,TRBJ1-1,CASSGGHPMNTEAFF,TGTGCCAGCAGCGGAGGACACCCGATGAACACTGAAGCTTTCTTT
TRBV4-1,TRBD1,many,TRBJ2-2,CASSQGQGALTGELFF,TGCGCCAGCAGCCAAGGACAGGGGGCGCTTACCGGGGAGCTGTTTTTT
TRBV12-3/TRBV12-4,.,.,TRBJ2-1,CASSRFLGRTQQFF,TGTGCCAGCAGCCGGTTCCTGGGGAGGACTCAGCAGTTCTTC
TRBV20-1,TRBD1,few,TRBJ1-4,CSAEGQTTNEKLFF,TGCAGTGCGGAGGGACAGACAACTAATGAAAAACTGTTTTTT
TRBV10-3,TRBD1,few,TRBJ2-7,CAISERQGADEQYF,TGTGCCATCAGTGAGAGGCAGGGGGCCGACGAGCAGTACTTC
TRBV11-2,.,few,TRBJ2-1,CASSLIFLGAGNEQFF,TGTGCCAGCAGCCTGATTTTTCTGGGGGCGGGGAATGAGCAGTTCTTC
TRBV5-1,.,few,TRBJ1-2,CASSLEQGHGYTF,TGCGCCAGCAGCCTGGAACAGGGCCACGGCTACACCTTC
TRBV6-1,TRBD2,.,TRBJ2-7,CASSPQSVSGSALYEQYF,TGTGCCAGCAGCCCCCAGTCTGTTAGCGGGTCTGCCCTCTACGAGCAGTACTTC
TRBV20-1,.,many,TRBJ2-4,CSARGGGGNIQYF,TGCAGTGCTAGGGGGGGCGGGGGAAACATTCAGTACTTC
TRBV20-1,TRBD1,many,TRBJ2-7,CSAPGGSYEQYF,TGCAGTGCCCCAGGGGGCTCTTACGAGCAGTACTTC
TRBV7-4,.,.,TRBJ2-1,CASSLRGISYNEQFF,TGTGCCAGCAGCTTACGGGGGATCTCCTACAATGAGCAGTTCTTC
TRBV6-2/TRBV6-3,.,few,TRBJ2-2,CASRRRTGELFF,TGTGCCAGCAGGAGGAGGACCGGGGAGCTGTTTTTT
TRBV6-2/TRBV6-3,.,.,TRBJ2-2,CASSYPKGLTGELFF,TGTGCCAGCAGTTACCCAAAAGGCCTCACCGGGGAGCTGTTTTTT
TRBV6-6,TRBD1,few,TRBJ1-4,CASSYGQGGTNEKLFF,TGTGCCAGCAGTTACGGACAGGGGGGGACTAATGAAAAACTGTTTTTT
TRBV7-6,.,few,TRBJ1-4,CASSPGRGYGEKLFF,TGTGCCAGCAGCCCAGGGAGAGGCTACGGTGAAAAACTGTTTTTT
TRBV18,TRBD1,.,TRBJ1-2,CASSPFDGTGGYGYTF,TGTGCCAGCTCACCATTTGACGGGACAGGGGGCTATGGCTACACCTTC
TRBV4-2,.,many,TRBJ1-5,CASSQVGWQPDQPQHF,TGTGCCAGCAGCCAAGTCGGTTGGCAGCCCGATCAGCCCCAGCATTTT
TRBV7-2,TRBD1,few,TRBJ1-2,CASSYLDRALGYTF,TGTGCCAGCAGCTATCTCGACAGGGCTCTCGGCTACACCTTC
TRBV7-2,.,many,TRBJ2-3,CASSLQVTDTQYF,TGTGCCAGCAGCTTACAGGTGACAGATACGCAGTATTTT
TRBV7-6,.,.,TRBJ2-3,CASNGTWSTGTQYF,TGTGCCAGCAACGGGACGTGGAGCACAGGTACGCAGTATTTT
TRBV2,TRBD1,few,TRBJ1-5,CASSSTGRQQPQHF,TGTGCCAGCAGTTCGACAGGGAGGCAACAGCCCCAGCATTTT
TRBV20-1,.,few,TRBJ1-1,CSARPLGGGAGTEAFF,TGCAGTGCTAGACCGCTGGGGGGAGGGGCAGGCACTGAAGCTTTCTTT
TRBV6-8,.,few,TRBJ1-6,CASSYSISTLNSPLHF,TGTGCCAGCAGTTACTCGATATCGACTCTTAATTCACCCCTCCACTTT
TRBV12-3/TRBV12-4,TRBD1,.,TRBJ2-5,CASSQFLTGRETQYF,TGTGCCAGCAGTCAATTTCTGACAGGGAGAGAGACCCAGTACTTC
TRBV7-2,.,many,TRBJ1-5,CASSWDSNQPQHF,TGTGCCAGCAGCTGGGATAGCAATCAGCCCCAGCATTTT
TRBV20-1,.,few,TRBJ2-3,CSAPSFSTDTQYF,TGCAGTGCTCCTTCCTTTAGCACAGATACGCAGTATTTT
TRBV2,TRBD1,few,TRBJ2-6,CASSETGGSTGANVLTF,TGTGCCAGCAGTGAGACAGGGGGTTCTACTGGGGCCAACGTCCTGACTTTC
TRBV20-1,.,.,TRBJ1-4,CSATQDSNEKLFF,TGCAGTGCTACTCAGGACAGTAATGAAAAACTGTTTTTT
TRBV6-6,TRBD1,few,TRBJ1-1,CASSYSGTGSTEAFF,TGTGCCAGCAGTTACTCGGGGACAGGGAGCACTGAAGCTTTCTTT
TRBV5-5,.,many,TRBJ2-5,CASSFGGSYETQYF,TGTGCCAGCAGCTTCGGGGGATCATACGAGACCCAGTACTTC